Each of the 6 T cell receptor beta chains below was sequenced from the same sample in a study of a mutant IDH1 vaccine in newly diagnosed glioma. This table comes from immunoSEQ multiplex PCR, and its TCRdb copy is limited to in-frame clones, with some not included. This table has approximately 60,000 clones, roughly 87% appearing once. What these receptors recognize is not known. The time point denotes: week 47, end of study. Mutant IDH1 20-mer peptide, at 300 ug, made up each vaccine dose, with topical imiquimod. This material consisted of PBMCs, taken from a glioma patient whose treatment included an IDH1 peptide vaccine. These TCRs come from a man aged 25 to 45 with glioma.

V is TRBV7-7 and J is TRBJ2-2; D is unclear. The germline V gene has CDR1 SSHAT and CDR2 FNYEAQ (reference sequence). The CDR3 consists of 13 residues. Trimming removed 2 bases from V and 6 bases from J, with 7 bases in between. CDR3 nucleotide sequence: TGTGCCAGCAGCTTAAGTGAGGCCGGGGAGCTGTTTTTT. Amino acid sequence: CASSLSEAGELFF.

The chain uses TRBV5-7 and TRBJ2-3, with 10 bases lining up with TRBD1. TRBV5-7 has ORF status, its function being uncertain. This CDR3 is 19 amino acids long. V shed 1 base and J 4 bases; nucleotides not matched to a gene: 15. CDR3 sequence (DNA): TGTGCCAGCAGCTTGCCTAGGACAGGGGGGGCCTCAGACTCAGATACGCAGTATTTT. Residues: CASSLPRTGGASDSDTQYF.

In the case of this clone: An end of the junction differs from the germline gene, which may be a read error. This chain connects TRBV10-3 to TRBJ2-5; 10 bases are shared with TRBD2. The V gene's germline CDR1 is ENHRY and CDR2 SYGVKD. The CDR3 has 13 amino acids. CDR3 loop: CAIRLAGSESQYF. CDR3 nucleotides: TGTGCCATCAGACTAGCGGGGTCAGAGTCCCAGTACTTC.

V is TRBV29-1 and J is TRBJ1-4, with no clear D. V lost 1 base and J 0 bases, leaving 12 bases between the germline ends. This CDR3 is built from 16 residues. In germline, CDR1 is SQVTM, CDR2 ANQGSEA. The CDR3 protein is CSVEGLGRATNEKLFF. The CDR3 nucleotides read TGCAGCGTTGAAGGGCTGGGCCGTGCAACTAATGAAAAACTGTTTTTT.

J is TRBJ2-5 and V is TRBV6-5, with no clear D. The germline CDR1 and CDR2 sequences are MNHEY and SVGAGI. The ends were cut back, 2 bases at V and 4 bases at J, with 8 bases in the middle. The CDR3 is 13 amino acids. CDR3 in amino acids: CASSYKWAETQYF. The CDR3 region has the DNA TGTGCCAGCAGTTACAAGTGGGCAGAGACCCAGTACTTC.

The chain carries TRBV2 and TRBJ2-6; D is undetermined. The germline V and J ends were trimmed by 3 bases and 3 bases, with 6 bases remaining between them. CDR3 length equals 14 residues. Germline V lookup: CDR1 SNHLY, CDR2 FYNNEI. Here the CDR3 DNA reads TGTGCCAGCAGTGAGGGGTATGGGGCCAACGTCCTGACTTTC. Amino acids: CASSEGYGANVLTF.